The 27 T cell receptor beta chains below were found in one sample sequenced in a study of cytomegalovirus exposure and HLA in healthy donors. Amplification used 60 Vbeta primers and 13 Jbeta primers. The method was immunoSEQ multiplex PCR; TCRdb's version includes in-frame clones alone and lacks a portion of them. The sample shows roughly 100,000 clones, about 80% of them seen only once. Sequenced sample: PBMCs. All receptors derive from a woman aged 40-49 years in good health and CMV-seronegative.

The chain employs TRBV11-2 and TRBJ1-1; TRBD1 is a possible D gene (5 bases). The V gene lost 6 bases and the J gene lost 1 base, with 12 bases spanning the gap. CDR3 length: 14 residues. Germline values: CDR1 SGHAT, CDR2 FQNNGV. CDR3 nucleotides: TGTGCCAGCAGTAAATCCGGGGGGAACACTGAAGCTTTCTTT. The encoded protein is CASSKSGGNTEAFF.

This chain links TRBV6-5 with TRBJ2-5; possible D gene TRBD1, 6 bases. Germline CDR1 is MNHEY and CDR2 is SVGAGI. The CDR3 runs 12 residues. V was pared by 11 bases and J by 2 bases, with 12 bases between. The CDR3: CAVGGAQETQYF. CDR3 sequence (DNA): TGTGCCGTAGGGGGAGCACAAGAGACCCAGTACTTC.

This clone has a handful of counts. An end of the junction differs from the germline gene, which may be a read error. V and J are TRBV7-9 and TRBJ2-5; D gene ambiguous. Per the germline V gene, CDR1 is SEHNR and CDR2 is FQNEAQ (reference sequence). The CDR3 runs 12 residues. The CDR3, as DNA: TGTTCCAGCAGCCTGAACTTGGAGACCCAGTACTTC. This codes for CSSSLNLETQYF. The full variable domain, completed using reference TRBV7-9 and TRBJ2-5, is DTGVSQNPRHKITKRGQNVTFRCDPISEHNRLYWYRQTLGQGPEFLTYFQNEAQLEKSRLLSDRFSAERPKGSFSTLEIQRTEQGDSAMYLCSSSLNLETQYFGPGTRLLVL.

This clone occurred once. The chain is built from TRBV19 and TRBJ1-6; TRBD1 agrees at 8 bases. The germline V gene has CDR1 LNHDA and CDR2 SQIVND (reference sequence). V lost 7 bases to trimming and J lost 10 bases; unmatched junction nucleotides: 6. This CDR3 spans 13 amino acids. CDR3 bases: TGTGCCAGTAAGACAGGGGTTGGATCACCCCTCCACTTT. This codes for CASKTGVGSPLHF.

The chain joins TRBV12-5 to TRBJ2-3, with TRBD2 matching over 7 bases. Unmatched junction bases numbered 20, after V lost 7 bases and J lost 1 base. The CDR3 runs to 19 residues. The germline V gene encodes CDR1 LGHNT and CDR2 FRNRAP. The CDR3 reads CASAQESGGRRLGTDTQYF. The CDR3 coding sequence is TGTGCTAGTGCCCAAGAGTCCGGGGGGAGACGTCTCGGCACAGATACGCAGTATTTT.

The chain combines TRBV5-6 with TRBJ1-1; D unclear. V was cut by 3 bases and J by 4 bases, with 13 bases left in between. Germline CDR1 is SGHDT and CDR2 is YYEEEE. This CDR3 has 14 amino acids. The CDR3 reads CASSSGIEGTEAFF. DNA for the CDR3: TGTGCCAGCAGCTCCGGGATCGAGGGCACTGAAGCTTTCTTT.

The chain combines TRBV7-2 with TRBJ2-1; 10 nucleotides agree with TRBD2. Unmatched junction bases numbered 6, after V lost 7 bases and J lost 3 bases. CDR1 is SGHTA and CDR2 is FQGNSA in the germline V gene. This CDR3 has 15 amino acids. The CDR3 bases are TGTGCCAGCACCAGACTAGCGGGCAGCTACAATGAGCAGTTCTTC. Its protein is CASTRLAGSYNEQFF. Full variable domain (missing parts from reference TRBV7-2 and TRBJ2-1): GAGVSQSPSNKVTEKGKDVELRCDPISGHTALYWYRQSLGQGLEFLIYFQGNSAPDKSGLPSDRFSAERTGGSVSTLTIQRTQQEDSAVYLCASTRLAGSYNEQFFGPGTRLTVL.

The rearrangement uses TRBV19 and TRBJ1-1; D is perhaps TRBD1 (6 bases). Trimming took 7 bases from V and 4 from J, leaving 22 bases between them. Looked up from germline, CDR1 is LNHDA and CDR2 is SQIVND (reference sequence). The CDR3 has 16 amino acids. The DNA for the CDR3 is TGTGCCAGTATTTCGACAGGCGGGGAGGGCGCCACTGAAGCTTTCTTT. This encodes CASISTGGEGATEAFF.

The rearrangement joins TRBV15 to TRBJ2-2; maybe TRBD1 (6 bases). The V end lost 0 bases, the J end lost 6 bases, and 11 bases lay between the germline ends. Germline CDR1 is LNHNV and CDR2 is YYDKDF (reference sequence). The CDR3 covers 15 residues. CDR3 loop: CATSREQGGPGELFF. Written as DNA, the CDR3 is TGTGCCACCAGCAGAGAACAGGGCGGCCCCGGGGAGCTGTTTTTT.

The chain is built from TRBV19 and TRBJ2-5; 7 bases are a match to TRBD1. Germline trimming cut 4 bases from V and 5 bases from J; bases unmatched to any gene: 13. CDR3 size: 16 residues. Germline V gives CDR1 LNHDA, CDR2 SQIVND (reference sequence). The CDR3 spells CASSSLFEGALETQYF. The DNA for the CDR3 is TGTGCCAGTAGTAGTCTTTTCGAGGGGGCCCTCGAGACCCAGTACTTC.

The chain has TRBV11-2 and TRBJ1-1; 7 nucleotides agree with TRBD1. CDR3 length: 16 residues. J lost 1 base, V lost 5 bases, and 10 bases had no gene match. Germline lookup yields CDR1 SGHAT and CDR2 FQNNGV. The CDR3 reads CASSIIGGFENTEAFF. In nucleotides, the CDR3 is TGTGCCAGCAGCATAATAGGGGGCTTTGAGAACACTGAAGCTTTCTTT.

This chain uses TRBV5-8 with TRBJ1-1; maybe TRBD1 (6 bases). CDR1 and CDR2 (germline): SGHTS, YDEGEE. This CDR3 has 15 residues. Trimming left V 0 bases short and J 3 bases short, with 12 bases between. The CDR3: CASSLGGQGYTEAFF. DNA of the CDR3: TGTGCCAGCAGCTTGGGGGGACAAGGGTACACTGAAGCTTTCTTT.

This chain joins TRBV7-2 and TRBJ2-5; 9 bases map to TRBD2. Trimming cost V 4 bases and J 2 bases; bases outside gene matches: 8. The CDR3 spans 16 residues. Germline V lookup: CDR1 SGHTA, CDR2 FQGNSA. As DNA, the CDR3 is TGTGCCAGCAGCTCCCAAGCGGGGGGAGAACAAGAGACCCAGTACTTC. Its protein product is CASSSQAGGEQETQYF.

The chain carries TRBV28 and TRBJ2-7; 10 bases are shared with TRBD1. The V gene's germline CDR1 is MDHEN and CDR2 SYDVKM. With V trimmed by 5 bases and J by 2 bases, 6 bases remained unmatched. The CDR3 runs to 15 residues. CDR3 DNA sequence: TGTGCCAGCAGTCCCAGGACAGGGGGGACCTACGAGCAGTACTTC. It yields the protein CASSPRTGGTYEQYF.

The rearrangement uses TRBV7-8 and TRBJ1-3; no definite D call. The CDR3 contains 16 residues. The V gene's germline CDR1 is SGHVS and CDR2 FQNEAQ. V gave up 0 bases and J gave up 0 bases, with 9 bases separating them. The chain's CDR3 is CASSLAGGSSGNTIYF. In DNA form, the CDR3 reads TGTGCCAGCAGCTTAGCGGGCGGGAGCTCTGGAAACACCATATATTTT. The variable domain in full, with the rest retrieved from reference TRBV7-8 and TRBJ1-3, is GAGVSQSPRYKVAKRGQDVALRCDPISGHVSLFWYQQALGQGPEFLTYFQNEAQLDKSGLPSDRFFAERPEGSVSTLKIQRTQQEDSAVYLCASSLAGGSSGNTIYFGEGSWLTVV.

This chain connects TRBV19 to TRBJ1-5; 9 nucleotides line up with TRBD1. The CDR3 consists of 14 residues. CDR1 and CDR2 (germline): LNHDA, SQIVND (reference sequence). After removal of 8 bases from V and 6 bases from J, the junction contained 8 bases not matched to a gene. As DNA, the CDR3 is TGTGCCAGTTCTAGACAGGGGGTCAGTCAGCCCCAGCATTTT. Its translation is CASSRQGVSQPQHF.

The chain carries TRBV10-3 and TRBJ2-5; 9 nucleotides line up with TRBD2. Trimming cost V 6 bases and J 3 bases; bases outside gene matches: 29. Germline CDR1 is ENHRY and CDR2 is SYGVKD. CDR3 size: 22 residues. The CDR3 DNA sequence: TGTGCCATCAGCGACTTCGCGGTTGCCTCCGCGGGGGGGCCGGAAGTAGAAGAGACCCAGTACTTC. This encodes CAISDFAVASAGGPEVEETQYF.

V usage is TRBV2 and J usage is TRBJ1-4; D may be TRBD1 (5 bases). Germline CDR1 SNHLY, CDR2 FYNNEI. This CDR3 is built from 13 residues. The ends were cut back, 8 bases at V and 8 bases at J, with 15 bases in the middle. CDR3: CASGQGVREKLFF. In nucleotides, the CDR3 is TGTGCCAGCGGACAAGGGGTCAGGGAAAAACTGTTTTTT.

In DNA form, the CDR3 reads TGTGCCAGCAGCTTAAGTCCAGGCAACACTGAAGCTTTCTTT. Translating it yields CASSLSPGNTEAFF. The chain couples TRBV7-2 to TRBJ1-1; D is unclear. Germline CDR1 SGHTA, CDR2 FQGNSA. V dropped 2 bases and J dropped 2 bases, with 9 bases sitting between them. The CDR3 sequence is 14 residues long.

The rearrangement links TRBV6-6 to TRBJ2-2; TRBD2 agrees at 10 bases. CDR3 length equals 14 residues. Germline loops: CDR1 MNHNY, CDR2 SVGAGI (reference sequence). Trimming took 10 bases from V and 8 from J; bases not matched to a gene: 10. In DNA form, the CDR3 reads TGTGCCACTCTAGCGGGAGTTGGTAGGGGGGAGCTGTTTTTT. Protein product: CATLAGVGRGELFF.

The rearrangement links TRBV18 to TRBJ2-2; 10 positions match TRBD2. V lost 6 bases and J lost 7; bases outside the gene matches: 8. The CDR3 length is 15 residues. Germline CDR1 is KGHSH and CDR2 is LQKENI. Here the CDR3 DNA reads TGTGCCAGCTCCGACGGGGGGACTAGCGTCGGGGAGCTGTTTTTT. This gives the protein CASSDGGTSVGELFF.

DNA of the CDR3: TGCGCCAGCAGCCAAGACGCCGTGTTGGGGCATGGGGAGCAGTACTTC. Its protein product is CASSQDAVLGHGEQYF. The chain has TRBV4-3 and TRBJ2-7, with D possibly being TRBD1 (5 bases). From germline, CDR1 is LGHNA and CDR2 YSLEER. V lost 0 bases to trimming and J lost 7 bases, with 19 bases between them. The CDR3 has 16 amino acids.

This rearrangement joins TRBV7-2 to TRBJ1-6; D is possibly TRBD1 (5 bases). This CDR3 has 14 residues. Germline loops: CDR1 SGHTA, CDR2 FQGNSA. Trimming left V 2 bases short and J 10 bases short, with 12 bases between. The CDR3 protein is CASSLLQGRSPLHF. The CDR3 DNA sequence: TGTGCCAGCAGCTTACTCCAGGGAAGATCACCCCTCCACTTT.

The genes are TRBV7-2 and TRBJ2-5; TRBD2 matches at 7 bases. Trimming at V came to 4 bases and at J to 4 bases, leaving 6 bases not matched to a gene. Per germline, CDR1 SGHTA and CDR2 FQGNSA. This CDR3 comprises 14 residues. For the CDR3, the DNA is TGTGCCAGCAGCTCGGGGGGAGGGCCAGAGACCCAGTACTTC. This codes for CASSSGGGPETQYF.

V gene TRBV29-1 combines with J gene TRBJ2-4; D not resolved. This CDR3 spans 16 amino acids. The germline V and J ends were trimmed by 1 base and 0 bases, with 13 bases remaining between them. Germline V lookup: CDR1 SQVTM, CDR2 ANQGSEA. The CDR3 reads CSVEALDTKAKNIQYF. The DNA of the CDR3 is TGCAGCGTTGAAGCCCTCGACACCAAAGCCAAAAACATTCAGTACTTC.

This clone came up a few times. For the CDR3, the DNA is TGTGCCAGCAGCGTTACAAGAGGAAACACCATATATTTT. This codes for CASSVTRGNTIYF. The chain uses TRBV7-2 and TRBJ1-3, with no clear D. V was shortened by 5 bases and J by 4 bases, with 9 bases between the two germline ends. Germline V CDR1 and CDR2: SGHTA, FQGNSA. The CDR3 is made up of 13 amino acids.

V and J are TRBV21-1 and TRBJ2-1; the D call in the table, TRBD2, was not verified against the DNA. TRBV21-1 is a recognized pseudogene. The CDR3 loop spans 15 amino acids. The CDR3 bases are TGTGCCAGCAGCCTAGCGGGAGAAGGATACAATGAGCAGTTCTTC. It is translated as CASSLAGEGYNEQFF.